This T cell receptor beta chain came from a study of cytomegalovirus exposure and HLA in healthy donors. CDR3 length: 13 amino acids. Looked up from germline, CDR1 is MDHEN and CDR2 is SYDVKM. V was clipped by 2 bases and J by 7 bases, with 11 bases between them. Researchers ran the PCR with 60 Vbeta and 13 Jbeta primers. Assay used: immunoSEQ multiplex PCR; TCRdb lists only in-frame clones, some missing. The data show about 120,000 clones, with about 79% seen just once and just over 2% held by the top ten. Material for sequencing was PBMCs. The TCR originated in a human donor in good health. This chain links TRBV28 with TRBJ1-1, with a possible D match to TRBD1 (6 bases). CDR3 coding DNA: TGTGCCAGCAGTTTAAGGTCGGACAGTGAAGCTTTCTTT. Amino acids: CASSLRSDSEAFF.